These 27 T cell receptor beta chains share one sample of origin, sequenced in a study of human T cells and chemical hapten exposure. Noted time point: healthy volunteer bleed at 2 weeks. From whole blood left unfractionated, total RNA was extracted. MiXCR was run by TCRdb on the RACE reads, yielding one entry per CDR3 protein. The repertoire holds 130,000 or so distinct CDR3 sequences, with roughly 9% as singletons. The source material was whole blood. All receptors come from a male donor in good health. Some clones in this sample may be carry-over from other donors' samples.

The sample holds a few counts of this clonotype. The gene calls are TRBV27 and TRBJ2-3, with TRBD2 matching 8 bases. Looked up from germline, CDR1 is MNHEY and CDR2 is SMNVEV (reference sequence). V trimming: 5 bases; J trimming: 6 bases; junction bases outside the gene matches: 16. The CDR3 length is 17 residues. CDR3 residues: CASSTGWVGRGGDTQYF. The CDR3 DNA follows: TGTGCCAGCAGTACAGGGTGGGTTGGTCGGGGGGGGGATACGCAGTATTTT.

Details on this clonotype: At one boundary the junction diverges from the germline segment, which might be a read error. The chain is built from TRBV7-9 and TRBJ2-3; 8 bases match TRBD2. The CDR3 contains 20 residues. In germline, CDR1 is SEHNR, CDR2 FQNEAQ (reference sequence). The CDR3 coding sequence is TGTGTCAGCAGCTTAAGGAAAAGAGCGGGAGATCCACCTGGCACAGATACGCAGTATTTT. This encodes CVSSLRKRAGDPPGTDTQYF.

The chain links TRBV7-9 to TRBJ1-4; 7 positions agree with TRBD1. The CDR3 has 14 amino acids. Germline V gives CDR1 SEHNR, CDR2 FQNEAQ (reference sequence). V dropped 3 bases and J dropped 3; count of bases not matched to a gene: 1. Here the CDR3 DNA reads TGTGCCAGCAGCTTTGGACAGGCTAATGAAAAACTGTTTTTT. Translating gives CASSFGQANEKLFF.

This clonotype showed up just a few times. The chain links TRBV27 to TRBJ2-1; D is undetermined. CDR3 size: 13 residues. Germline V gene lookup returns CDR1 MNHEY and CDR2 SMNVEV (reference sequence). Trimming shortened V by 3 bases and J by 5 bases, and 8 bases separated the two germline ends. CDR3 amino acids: CASSFFRNNEQFF. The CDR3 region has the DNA TGTGCCAGCAGTTTCTTTAGGAACAATGAGCAGTTCTTC.

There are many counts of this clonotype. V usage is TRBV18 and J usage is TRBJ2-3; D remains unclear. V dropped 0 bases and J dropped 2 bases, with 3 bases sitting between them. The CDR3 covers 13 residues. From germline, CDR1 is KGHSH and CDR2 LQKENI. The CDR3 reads CASSPPPTDTQYF. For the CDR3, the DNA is TGTGCCAGCTCACCACCGCCCACAGATACGCAGTATTTT.

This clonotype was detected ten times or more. The CDR3 spells CASSQPGQNTEAFF. The CDR3 bases are TGCGCCAGCAGCCAGCCGGGCCAGAACACTGAAGCTTTCTTT. The rearrangement links TRBV4-1 to TRBJ1-1; D unresolved. This CDR3 is 14 amino acids long. Between the trimmed V and J ends, which lost 3 bases and 1 base, there was a span of 9 bases. Germline lookup yields CDR1 MGHRA and CDR2 YSYEKL.

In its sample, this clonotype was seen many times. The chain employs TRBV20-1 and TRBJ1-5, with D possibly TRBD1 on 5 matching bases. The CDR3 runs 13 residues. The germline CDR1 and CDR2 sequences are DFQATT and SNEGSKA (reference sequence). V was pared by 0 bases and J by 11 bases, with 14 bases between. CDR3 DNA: TGCAGTGCTAGAGATCGGGACCCCTGGGCCCAGCATTTT. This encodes CSARDRDPWAQHF.

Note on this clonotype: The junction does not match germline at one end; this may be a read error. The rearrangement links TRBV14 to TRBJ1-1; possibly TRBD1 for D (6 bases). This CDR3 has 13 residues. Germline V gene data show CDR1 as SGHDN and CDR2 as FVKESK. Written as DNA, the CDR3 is TGTGCCTGCAGACAGGACCGTAACACTGAAGCTTTCTTT. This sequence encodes CACRQDRNTEAFF.

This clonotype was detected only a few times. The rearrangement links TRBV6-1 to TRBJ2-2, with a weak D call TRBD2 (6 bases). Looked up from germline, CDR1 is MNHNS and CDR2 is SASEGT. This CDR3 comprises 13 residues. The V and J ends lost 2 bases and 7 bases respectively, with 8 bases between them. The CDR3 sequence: CASSERENGELFF. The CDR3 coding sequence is TGTGCCAGCAGTGAACGGGAGAACGGGGAGCTGTTTTTT.

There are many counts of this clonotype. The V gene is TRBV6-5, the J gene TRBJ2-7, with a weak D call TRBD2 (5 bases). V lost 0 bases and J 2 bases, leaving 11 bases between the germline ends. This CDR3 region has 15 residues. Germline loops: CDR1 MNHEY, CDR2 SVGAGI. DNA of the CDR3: TGTGCCAGCAGTTACTCCATAGAGGGAGCCTACGAGCAGTACTTC. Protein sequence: CASSYSIEGAYEQYF.

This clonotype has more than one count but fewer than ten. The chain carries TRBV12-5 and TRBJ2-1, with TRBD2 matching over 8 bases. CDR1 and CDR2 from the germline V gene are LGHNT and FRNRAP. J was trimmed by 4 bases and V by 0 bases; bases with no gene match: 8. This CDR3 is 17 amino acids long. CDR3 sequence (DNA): TGTGCTAGTGGTTTGGTACAGGGAGTAGCGGGGTACAATGAGCAGTTCTTC. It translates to CASGLVQGVAGYNEQFF.

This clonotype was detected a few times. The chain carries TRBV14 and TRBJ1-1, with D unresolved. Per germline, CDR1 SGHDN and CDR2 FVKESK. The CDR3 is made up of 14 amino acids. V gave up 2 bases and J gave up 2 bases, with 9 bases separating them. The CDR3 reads CASSQSHSNTEAFF. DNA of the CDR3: TGTGCCAGCAGCCAATCCCACAGTAACACTGAAGCTTTCTTT.

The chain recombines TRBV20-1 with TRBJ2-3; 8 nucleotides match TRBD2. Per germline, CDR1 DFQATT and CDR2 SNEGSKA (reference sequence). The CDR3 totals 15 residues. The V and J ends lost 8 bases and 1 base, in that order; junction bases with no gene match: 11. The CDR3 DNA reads TGCAGTACCACCGGGGGGGGTCTTGGCACAGATACGCAGTATTTT. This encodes CSTTGGGLGTDTQYF.

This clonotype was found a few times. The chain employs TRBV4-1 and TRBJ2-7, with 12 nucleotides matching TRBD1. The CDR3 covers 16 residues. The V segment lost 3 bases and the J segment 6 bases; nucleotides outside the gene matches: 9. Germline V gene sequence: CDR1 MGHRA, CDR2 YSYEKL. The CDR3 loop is CASSQEPGQGAREQYF. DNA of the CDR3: TGCGCCAGCAGCCAGGAGCCGGGACAGGGGGCGCGCGAGCAGTACTTC.

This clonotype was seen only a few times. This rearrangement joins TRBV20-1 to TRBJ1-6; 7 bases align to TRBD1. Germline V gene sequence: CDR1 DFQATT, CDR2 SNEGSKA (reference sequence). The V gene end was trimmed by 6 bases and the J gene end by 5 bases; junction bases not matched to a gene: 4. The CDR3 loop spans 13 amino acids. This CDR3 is CSARDRDNSPLHF. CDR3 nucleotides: TGCAGTGCCCGGGACAGAGATAATTCACCCCTCCACTTT.

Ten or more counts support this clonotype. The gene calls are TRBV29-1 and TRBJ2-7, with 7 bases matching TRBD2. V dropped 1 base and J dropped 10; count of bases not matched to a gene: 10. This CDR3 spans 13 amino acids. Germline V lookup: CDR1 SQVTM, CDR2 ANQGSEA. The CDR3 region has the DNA TGCAGCGTTGAAGGCGTTGAGCGGGACGTCCAGTACTTC. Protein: CSVEGVERDVQYF.

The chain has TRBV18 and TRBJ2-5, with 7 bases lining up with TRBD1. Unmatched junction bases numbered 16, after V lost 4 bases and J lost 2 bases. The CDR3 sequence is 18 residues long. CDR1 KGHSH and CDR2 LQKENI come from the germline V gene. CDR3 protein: CASSLTGPTGTLQETQYF. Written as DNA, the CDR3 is TGTGCCAGCTCACTGACAGGGCCCACCGGGACATTACAAGAGACCCAGTACTTC. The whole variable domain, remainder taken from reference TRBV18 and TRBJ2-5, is NAGVMQNPRHLVRRRGQEARLRCSPMKGHSHVYWYRQLPEEGLKFMVYLQKENIIDESGMPKERFSAEFPKEGPSILRIQQVVRGDSAAYFCASSLTGPTGTLQETQYFGPGTRLLVL.

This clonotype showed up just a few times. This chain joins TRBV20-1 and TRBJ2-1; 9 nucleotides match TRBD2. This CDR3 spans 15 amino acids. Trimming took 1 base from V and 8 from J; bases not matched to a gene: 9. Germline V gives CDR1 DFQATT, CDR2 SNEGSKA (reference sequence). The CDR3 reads CSARGPAGGGDEQFF. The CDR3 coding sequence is TGCAGTGCTAGAGGGCCAGCGGGAGGAGGGGATGAGCAGTTCTTC.

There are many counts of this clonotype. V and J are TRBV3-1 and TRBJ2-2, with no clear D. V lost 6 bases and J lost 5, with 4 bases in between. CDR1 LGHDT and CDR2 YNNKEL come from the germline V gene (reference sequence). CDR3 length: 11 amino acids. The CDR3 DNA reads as TGTGCCAGCAGGAAAACCGGGGAGCTGTTTTTT. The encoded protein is CASRKTGELFF. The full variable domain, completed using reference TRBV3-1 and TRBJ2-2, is DTAVSQTPKYLVTQMGNDKSIKCEQNLGHDTMYWYKQDSKKFLKIMFSYNNKELIINETVPNRFSPKSPDKAHLNLHINSLELGDSAVYFCASRKTGELFFGEGSRLTVL.

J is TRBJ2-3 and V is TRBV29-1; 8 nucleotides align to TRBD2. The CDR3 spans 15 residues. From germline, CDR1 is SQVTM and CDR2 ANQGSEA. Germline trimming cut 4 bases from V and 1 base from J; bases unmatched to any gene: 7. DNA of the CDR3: TGCAGCGTTGGGGGTCTAGCGGGTCGCACAGATACGCAGTATTTT. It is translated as CSVGGLAGRTDTQYF.

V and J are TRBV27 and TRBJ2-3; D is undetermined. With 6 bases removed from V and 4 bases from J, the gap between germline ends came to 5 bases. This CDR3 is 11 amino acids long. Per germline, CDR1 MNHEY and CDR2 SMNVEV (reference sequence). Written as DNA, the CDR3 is TGTGCCAGCAGGAGCTCAGATACGCAGTATTTT. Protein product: CASRSSDTQYF.

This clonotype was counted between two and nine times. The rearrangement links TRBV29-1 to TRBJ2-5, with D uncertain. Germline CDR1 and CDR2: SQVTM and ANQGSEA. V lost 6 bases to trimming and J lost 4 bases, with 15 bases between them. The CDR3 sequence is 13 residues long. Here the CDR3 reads CSVKRPLRETQYF. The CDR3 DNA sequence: TGCAGCGTCAAAAGGCCGTTAAGAGAGACCCAGTACTTC.

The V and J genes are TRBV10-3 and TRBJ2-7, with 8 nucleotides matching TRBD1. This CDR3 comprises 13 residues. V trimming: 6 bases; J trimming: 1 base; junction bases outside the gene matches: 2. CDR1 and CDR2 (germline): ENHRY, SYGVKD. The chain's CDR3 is CAIRGDRSYEQYF. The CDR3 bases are TGTGCCATCAGGGGGGACAGGTCCTACGAGCAGTACTTC.

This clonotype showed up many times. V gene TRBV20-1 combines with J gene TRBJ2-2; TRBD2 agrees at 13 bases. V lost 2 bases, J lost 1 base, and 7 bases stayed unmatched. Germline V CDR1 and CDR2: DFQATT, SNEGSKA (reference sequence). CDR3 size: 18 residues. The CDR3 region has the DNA TGCAGTGCTAGACCTCGACTAGCGGGAGGCCTGAACACCGGGGAGCTGTTTTTT. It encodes CSARPRLAGGLNTGELFF.

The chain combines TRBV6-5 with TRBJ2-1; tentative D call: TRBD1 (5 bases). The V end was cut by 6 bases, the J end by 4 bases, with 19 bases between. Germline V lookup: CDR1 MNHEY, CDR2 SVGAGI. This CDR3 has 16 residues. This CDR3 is CASSNVVGRRYNEQFF. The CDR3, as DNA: TGTGCCAGCAGCAACGTGGTGGGGCGCAGGTACAATGAGCAGTTCTTC.

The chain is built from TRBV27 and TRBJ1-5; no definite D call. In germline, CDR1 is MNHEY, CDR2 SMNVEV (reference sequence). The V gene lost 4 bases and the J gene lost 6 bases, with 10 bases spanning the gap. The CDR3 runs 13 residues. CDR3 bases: TGTGCCAGCAGTTCCCAAGGGAGTCAGCCCCAGCATTTT. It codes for CASSSQGSQPQHF.

The CDR3 spells CSAGASSYEQYF. In DNA, the CDR3 is TGCAGTGCTGGGGCGAGCTCCTACGAGCAGTACTTC. This sequence joins TRBV20-1 and TRBJ2-7; D may be TRBD1 (5 bases). V lost 5 bases to trimming and J lost 0 bases, with 8 bases between them. The germline gives CDR1 DFQATT, CDR2 SNEGSKA (reference sequence). The CDR3 consists of 12 residues.